Detailed here is one TCR beta chain. CDR3 length: 12 residues. The germline gives CDR1 SGHRS, CDR2 YFSETQ. Trimming stripped 5 bases from V and 2 bases from J, with 6 bases between. The sample comes from a study of blood T cell repertoires in COVID-19. Study information: There were acute and convalescent COVID-19 samples, and they came from the United States, Italy and Spain.

Study processing details: Nucleated cell counts were estimated from reference gene primer amplification. Libraries were prepared by immunoSEQ multiplex PCR; TCRdb keeps only in-frame clonotypes and omits some of them. That table is the source of V, J and clone size, and D and trimming were worked out from the DNA. Of just over 35,000 clones in the sample, 75% to 85% were seen once. The TCR was taken from a human donor in a cohort sampled during active or convalescent COVID-19. The donor label of this sample is uncertain. The sequencing sample was made of peripheral blood. The genes are TRBV5-1 and TRBJ2-3; no reliable D call. Written as DNA, the CDR3 is TGCGCCAGCAGAACTAACACAGATACGCAGTATTTT. This sequence encodes CASRTNTDTQYF.